This is a list of T cell receptor beta chains from one sample in a study of regulatory T cells in long-lasting Graves disease. TCRdb independently ran MiXCR on the multiplex PCR reads; one entry per CDR3 protein. The sample includes roughly 610,000 distinct CDR3 sequences, 16% of them seen just once. These same data were also listed under a study on T cells in Graves' hyperthyroidism and ophthalmopathy.

The sample here was peripheral blood mononuclear cells (PBMCs), taken at new diagnosis, from a patient treated with antithyroid drugs. All receptors derive from a woman younger than 45 with Graves disease. CDR3s include the opening cysteine and the closing phenylalanine or tryptophan. The D gene is left open where the match is weak. Only part of the rows carry a size: once, few, many, or a class if the clone is expanded.

d_call clone_size j_call v_call cdr3_length cdr3_aa cdr3_nt
- many TRBJ2-3 TRBV28 10 CASRRERTYF TGTGCCAGCCGGAGGGAGCGAACGTATTTT
TRBD2 many TRBJ2-3 TRBV7-3 14 CASSLLAGRSRQYF TGTGCCAGCAGCCTACTAGCGGGACGATCCAGGCAGTATTTT
- - TRBJ1-5 TRBV20-1 14 CSALVGDQNQPQHF TGCAGTGCCCTTGTTGGAGATCAAAATCAGCCCCAGCATTTT
- many TRBJ2-2 TRBV28 14 CASRTQYRVGELFF TGTGCCAGCAGAACCCAATACAGGGTTGGGGAGCTGTTTTTT
- many TRBJ2-3 TRBV2 15 CASSFGGFYTDTQYF TGTGCCAGCAGCTTCGGGGGCTTCTACACAGATACGCAGTATTTT
TRBD2 - TRBJ2-1 TRBV2 15 CASSESSGTYNEQFF TGTGCCAGCAGTGAATCTAGCGGGACTTACAATGAGCAGTTCTTC
- many TRBJ2-1 TRBV7-3 14 CASSLKGVNNEQFF TGTGCCAGCAGCTTAAAAGGCGTAAACAATGAGCAGTTCTTC
TRBD2 - TRBJ2-3 TRBV2 18 CASRGRLAGAASTDTQYF TGTGCCAGCAGAGGTCGGCTAGCGGGAGCCGCTAGCACAGATACGCAGTATTTT
- - TRBJ1-4 TRBV29-1 14 CSVTTGLINEKLFF TGCAGCGTTACGACGGGCCTAATTAATGAAAAACTGTTTTTT
- few TRBJ2-7 TRBV28 14 CASSLNPAIDEQYF TGTGCCAGCAGTTTAAACCCCGCGATAGACGAGCAGTACTTC
TRBD2 - TRBJ2-1 TRBV20-1 15 CSAQRLAGGGSEQFF TGCAGTGCTCAGAGGCTAGCGGGAGGGGGGAGTGAGCAGTTCTTC
TRBD1 - TRBJ1-2 TRBV19 15 CASSVDRGRNYGYTF TGTGCCAGTAGTGTTGACAGGGGGCGTAACTATGGCTACACCTTC
- few TRBJ2-2 TRBV6-1 14 CASSEARGTGELFF TGTGCCAGCAGTGAAGCGAGGGGGACCGGGGAGCTGTTTTTT
- few TRBJ1-1 TRBV3-1 15 CASSPPGQRNTEAFF TGTGCCAGCAGCCCTCCCGGACAACGAAACACTGAAGCTTTCTTT
- - TRBJ1-6 TRBV2 14 CASSKEGYNSPLHF TGTGCCAGCAGCAAGGAAGGATATAATTCACCCCTCCACTTT
TRBD1 many TRBJ1-6 TRBV7-2 15 CASSLLRQGNSPLHF TGTGCCAGCAGCTTATTGCGACAGGGTAATTCACCCCTCCACTTT
- many TRBJ2-5 TRBV6-1 13 CASGGQFVGTQYF TGTGCCAGCGGAGGACAGTTTGTCGGGACCCAGTACTTC
- many TRBJ2-7 TRBV11-2 16 CASSQSPRGRRYEQYF TGTGCCAGCAGCCAATCCCCCCGGGGTAGGCGGTACGAGCAGTACTTC
- - TRBJ2-1 TRBV7-2 13 CASRPASYNEQFF TGTGCCAGCAGGCCAGCGTCCTACAATGAGCAGTTCTTC
TRBD2 many TRBJ2-7 TRBV11-2 16 CASSLAGTSGRHEQYF TGTGCCAGCAGCTTAGCCGGGACTAGCGGGAGACACGAGCAGTACTTC
TRBD1 - TRBJ2-2 TRBV12-3/TRBV12-4 15 CASSFRTGGPGELFF TGTGCCAGCAGTTTTAGAACAGGGGGGCCCGGGGAGCTGTTTTTT
- many TRBJ1-1 TRBV3-1 15 CASSQADRSNTEAFF TGTGCCAGCAGCCAAGCCGACAGAAGTAACACTGAAGCTTTCTTT
- - TRBJ2-4 TRBV2 15 CASREQGIAKNIQYF TGTGCCAGCAGGGAACAGGGCATAGCCAAAAACATTCAGTACTTC
- many TRBJ1-1 TRBV11-3 15 CASSASVQRESKAFF TGTGCCAGCAGCGCCTCGGTACAACGGGAGTCGAAAGCTTTCTTT
- many TRBJ2-1 TRBV20-1 15 CSARDWESSYNEQFF TGCAGTGCTAGAGATTGGGAAAGCTCCTACAATGAGCAGTTCTTC
- few TRBJ2-3 TRBV30 14 CAWRKDNSPDTQYF TGTGCCTGGAGAAAAGATAACAGTCCTGATACGCAGTATTTT
TRBD1 many TRBJ1-5 TRBV12-3/TRBV12-4 14 CASTWEGADRPQHF TGTGCCAGCACCTGGGAGGGGGCGGATCGGCCCCAGCATTTT
TRBD1 - TRBJ2-5 TRBV6-2/TRBV6-3 15 CASSYGWTGQGTQYF TGTGCCAGCAGTTACGGCTGGACAGGCCAAGGAACCCAGTACTTC
TRBD1 - TRBJ2-1 TRBV18 13 CASSPRDRGEQFF TGTGCCAGCTCACCCCGGGACAGGGGTGAGCAGTTCTTC